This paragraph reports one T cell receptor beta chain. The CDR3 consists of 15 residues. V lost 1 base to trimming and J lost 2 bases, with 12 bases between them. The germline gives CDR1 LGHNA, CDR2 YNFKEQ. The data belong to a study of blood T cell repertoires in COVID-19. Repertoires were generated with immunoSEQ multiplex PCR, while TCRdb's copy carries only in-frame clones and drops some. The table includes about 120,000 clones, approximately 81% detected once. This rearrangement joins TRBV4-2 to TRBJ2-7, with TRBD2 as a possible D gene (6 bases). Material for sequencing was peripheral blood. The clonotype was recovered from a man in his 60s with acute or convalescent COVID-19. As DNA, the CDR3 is TGTGCCAGCAGCCAAGGCGGGGCCGGGGCCTACGAGCAGTACTTC. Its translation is CASSQGGAGAYEQYF.